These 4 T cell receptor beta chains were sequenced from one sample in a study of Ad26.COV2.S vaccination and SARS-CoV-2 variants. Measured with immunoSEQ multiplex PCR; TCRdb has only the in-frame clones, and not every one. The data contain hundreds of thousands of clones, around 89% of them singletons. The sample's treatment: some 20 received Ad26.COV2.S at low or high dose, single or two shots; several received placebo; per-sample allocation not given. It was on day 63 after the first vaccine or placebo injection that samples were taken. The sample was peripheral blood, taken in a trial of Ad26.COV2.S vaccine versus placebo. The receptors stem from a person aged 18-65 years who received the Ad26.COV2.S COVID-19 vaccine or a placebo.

The CDR3 sequence: CASSPIPIREATNEKLFF. The CDR3 DNA follows: TGTGCCAGCTCACCAATTCCGATCCGGGAAGCAACTAATGAAAAACTGTTTTTT. This chain joins TRBV18 and TRBJ1-4, with D hard to call. Germline V gene sequence: CDR1 KGHSH, CDR2 LQKENI. The germline V and J ends were trimmed by 2 bases and 0 bases, with 16 bases remaining between them. CDR3 size: 18 residues.

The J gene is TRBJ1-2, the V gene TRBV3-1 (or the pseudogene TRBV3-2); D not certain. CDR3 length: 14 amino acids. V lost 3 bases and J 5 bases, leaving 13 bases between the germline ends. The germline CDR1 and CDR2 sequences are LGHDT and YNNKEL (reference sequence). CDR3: CASSQRPGVYGYTF. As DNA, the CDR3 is TGTGCCAGCAGCCAGCGGCCCGGTGTTTATGGCTACACCTTC.

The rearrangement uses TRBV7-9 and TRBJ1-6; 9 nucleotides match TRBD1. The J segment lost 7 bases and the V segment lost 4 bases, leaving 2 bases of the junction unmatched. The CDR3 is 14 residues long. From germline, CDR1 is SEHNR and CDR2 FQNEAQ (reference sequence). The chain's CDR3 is CASSSTGGNSPLHF. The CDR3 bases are TGTGCCAGCAGCTCCACAGGGGGCAATTCACCCCTCCACTTT.

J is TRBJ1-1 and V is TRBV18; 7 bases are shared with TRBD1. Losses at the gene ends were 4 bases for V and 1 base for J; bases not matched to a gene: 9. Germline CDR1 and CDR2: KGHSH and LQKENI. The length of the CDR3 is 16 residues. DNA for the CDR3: TGTGCCAGCTCACGGCTGACAGGGAACCCGAACACTGAAGCTTTCTTT. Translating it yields CASSRLTGNPNTEAFF.